The 7 T cell receptor beta chains below were found in one sample sequenced in a study of siplizumab effects on memory and regulatory T cells. Profiled with immunoSEQ multiplex PCR; TCRdb holds only in-frame clones, not every one. Of fewer than 110,000 clones listed, 80% to 95% are singletons. Material for sequencing was non-Treg CD4+ T cells sorted from blood. Receptor source: a human donor in good health.

The rearrangement links TRBV7-8 to TRBJ1-4; D is ambiguous. This CDR3 comprises 17 residues. Germline assignment: CDR1 SGHVS and CDR2 FQNEAQ. Trimming stripped 5 bases from V and 8 bases from J, with 24 bases between. The CDR3, as DNA: TGTGCCAGCAGCCCCCTACCGAGGGTGGGAAGATTAGAAAAACTGTTTTTT. Translated, it gives CASSPLPRVGRLEKLFF. Combining the CDR3 with reference TRBV7-8 and TRBJ1-4 gives the whole variable domain GAGVSQSPRYKVAKRGQDVALRCDPISGHVSLFWYQQALGQGPEFLTYFQNEAQLDKSGLPSDRFFAERPEGSVSTLKIQRTQQEDSAVYLCASSPLPRVGRLEKLFFGSGTQLSVL.

The V gene is TRBV23-1, the J gene TRBJ2-7; no clear D. TRBV23-1 is designated an ORF whose function remains uncertain. Trimming shortened V by 4 bases and J by 2 bases, and 9 bases separated the two germline ends. This CDR3 region has 13 residues. CDR3 loop: CASSLTKTYEQYF. The CDR3 DNA sequence: TGCGCCAGCAGTCTAACTAAAACCTACGAGCAGTACTTC.

V usage is TRBV9 and J usage is TRBJ2-7; 15 positions match TRBD2. This CDR3 is built from 16 residues. Germline loops: CDR1 SGDLS, CDR2 YYNGEE. Unmatched junction bases numbered 5, after V lost 2 bases and J lost 5 bases. CDR3 coding DNA: TGTGCCAGCAGCGTCGGACTAGCGGGAGGGTTAAACGAGCAGTACTTC. It translates to CASSVGLAGGLNEQYF. The complete variable domain, with remaining parts taken from reference TRBV9 and TRBJ2-7, reads DSGVTQTPKHLITATGQRVTLRCSPRSGDLSVYWYQQSLDQGLQFLIQYYNGEERAKGNILERFSAQQFPDLHSELNLSSLELGDSALYFCASSVGLAGGLNEQYFGPGTRLTVT.

The chain has TRBV28 and TRBJ1-1; 7 bases map to TRBD1. V trimming: 6 bases; J trimming: 0 bases; junction bases outside the gene matches: 4. Per germline, CDR1 MDHEN and CDR2 SYDVKM. CDR3 size: 14 residues. This CDR3 reads CASRPGTVNTEAFF. The CDR3 DNA is TGTGCCAGCAGGCCGGGGACAGTGAACACTGAAGCTTTCTTT.

The chain carries TRBV5-1 and TRBJ2-3, with D maybe TRBD1 (5 bases). Looked up from germline, CDR1 is SGHRS and CDR2 is YFSETQ. Trimming cost V 7 bases and J 2 bases, with 14 bases left between them. There are 14 residues in the CDR3. CDR3 region: CASGKGDTTDTQYF. CDR3 DNA: TGCGCCAGCGGTAAAGGGGATACCACAGATACGCAGTATTTT.

The chain couples TRBV11-3 to TRBJ2-1; D is tentatively TRBD1 or TRBD2 (5 bases each). V was cut by 3 bases and J by 9 bases, with 21 bases left in between. CDR1 and CDR2 from the germline V gene are SGHNT and YENEEA. The CDR3 is made up of 16 amino acids. In DNA form, the CDR3 reads TGTGCCAGCAGCTTTTCCCGGGGACGCGGGCGCGGTGAGCAGTTCTTC. Protein: CASSFSRGRGRGEQFF.

This clone occurred a few times. The chain carries TRBV27 and TRBJ1-4, with no clear D. With 3 bases removed from V and 6 bases from J, the gap between germline ends came to 8 bases. Germline loops: CDR1 MNHEY, CDR2 SMNVEV (reference sequence). The CDR3 spans 13 residues. The CDR3 sequence is CASSFNGDEKLFF. Here the CDR3 DNA reads TGTGCCAGCAGTTTCAACGGCGATGAAAAACTGTTTTTT.